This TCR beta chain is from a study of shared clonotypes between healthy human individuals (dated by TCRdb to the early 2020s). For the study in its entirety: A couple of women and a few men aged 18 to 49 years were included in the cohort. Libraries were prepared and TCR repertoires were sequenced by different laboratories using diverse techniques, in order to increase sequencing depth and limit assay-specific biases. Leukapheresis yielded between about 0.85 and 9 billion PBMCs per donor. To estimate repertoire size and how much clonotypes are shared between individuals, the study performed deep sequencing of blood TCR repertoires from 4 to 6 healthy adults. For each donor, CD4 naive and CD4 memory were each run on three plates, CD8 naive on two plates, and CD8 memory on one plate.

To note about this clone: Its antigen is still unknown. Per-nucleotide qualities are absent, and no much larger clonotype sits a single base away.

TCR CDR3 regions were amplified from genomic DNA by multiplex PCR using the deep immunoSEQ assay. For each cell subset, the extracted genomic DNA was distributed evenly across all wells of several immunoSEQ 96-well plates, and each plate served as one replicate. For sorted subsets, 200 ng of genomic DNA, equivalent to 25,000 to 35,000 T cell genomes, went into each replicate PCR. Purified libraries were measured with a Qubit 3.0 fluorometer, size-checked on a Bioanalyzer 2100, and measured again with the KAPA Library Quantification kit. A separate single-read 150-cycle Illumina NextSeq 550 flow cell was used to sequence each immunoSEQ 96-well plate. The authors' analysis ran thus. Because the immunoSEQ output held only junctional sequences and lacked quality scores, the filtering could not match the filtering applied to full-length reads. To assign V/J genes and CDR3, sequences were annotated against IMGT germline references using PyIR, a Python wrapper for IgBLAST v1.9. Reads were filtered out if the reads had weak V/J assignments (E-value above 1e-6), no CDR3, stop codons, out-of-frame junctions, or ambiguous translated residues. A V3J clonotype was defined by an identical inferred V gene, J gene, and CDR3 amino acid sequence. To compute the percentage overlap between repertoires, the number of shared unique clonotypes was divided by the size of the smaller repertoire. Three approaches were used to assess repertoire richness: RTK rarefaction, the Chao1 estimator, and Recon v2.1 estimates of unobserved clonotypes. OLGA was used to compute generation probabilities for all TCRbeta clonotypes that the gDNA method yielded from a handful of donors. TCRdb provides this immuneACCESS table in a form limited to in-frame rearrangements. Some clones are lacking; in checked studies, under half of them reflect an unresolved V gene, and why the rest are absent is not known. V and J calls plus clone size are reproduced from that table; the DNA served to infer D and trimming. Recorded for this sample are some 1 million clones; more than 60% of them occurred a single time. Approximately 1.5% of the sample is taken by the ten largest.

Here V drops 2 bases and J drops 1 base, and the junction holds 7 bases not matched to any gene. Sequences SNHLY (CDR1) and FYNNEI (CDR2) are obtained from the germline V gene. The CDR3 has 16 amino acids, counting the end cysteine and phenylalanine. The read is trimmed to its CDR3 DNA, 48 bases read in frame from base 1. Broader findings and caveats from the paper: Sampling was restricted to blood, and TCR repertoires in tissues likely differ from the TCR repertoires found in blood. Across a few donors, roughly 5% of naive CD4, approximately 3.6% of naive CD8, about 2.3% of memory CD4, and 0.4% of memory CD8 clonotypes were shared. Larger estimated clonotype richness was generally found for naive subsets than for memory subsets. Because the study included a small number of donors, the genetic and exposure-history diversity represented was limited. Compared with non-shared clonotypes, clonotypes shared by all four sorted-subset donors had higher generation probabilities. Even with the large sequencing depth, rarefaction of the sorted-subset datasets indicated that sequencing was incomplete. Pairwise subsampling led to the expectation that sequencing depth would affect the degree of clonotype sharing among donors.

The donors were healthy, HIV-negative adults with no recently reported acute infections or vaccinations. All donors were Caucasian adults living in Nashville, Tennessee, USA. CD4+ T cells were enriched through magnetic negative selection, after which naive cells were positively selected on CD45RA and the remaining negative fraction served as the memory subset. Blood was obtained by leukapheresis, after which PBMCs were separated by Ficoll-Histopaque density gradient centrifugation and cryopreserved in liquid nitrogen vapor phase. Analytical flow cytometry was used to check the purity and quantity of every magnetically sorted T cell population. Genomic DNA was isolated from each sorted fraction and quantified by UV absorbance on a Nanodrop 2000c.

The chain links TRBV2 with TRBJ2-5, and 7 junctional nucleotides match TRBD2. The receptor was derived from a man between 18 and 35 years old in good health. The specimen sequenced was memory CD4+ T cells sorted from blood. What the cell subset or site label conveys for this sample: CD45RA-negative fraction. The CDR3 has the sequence CASSERMGRVQETQYF. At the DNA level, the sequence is TGTGCCAGCAGTGAAAGAATGGGGAGGGTCCAAGAGACCCAGTACTTC.